Listed below are T cell receptor beta chains from one sample, sequenced in a study of T cell changes during pregnancy in multiple sclerosis. Sequencing used immunoSEQ multiplex PCR; TCRdb keeps in-frame clones, though not all of them. The sample has over 30,000 clones; about 92% are singletons. Material: PBMCs (not recorded whether the cells were cultured). All receptors derive from a female donor with multiple sclerosis, enrolled in a pregnancy study. Both conserved end residues are part of each CDR3. The D gene is left open where the match is weak. Clone size is shown for a subset of rows, as once, few, many or a class of expanded clone.

size	length	V	D	J	DNA	CDR3
-	14	TRBV28	-	TRBJ1-5	TGTGCCAGCAGTTCCCTCAGGGCTAATCAGCCCCAGCATTTT	CASSSLRANQPQHF
-	14	TRBV5-1	-	TRBJ1-2	TGCGCCAGCAGCTTGGACGGAACTGGCTATGGCTACACCTTC	CASSLDGTGYGYTF
-	13	TRBV7-9	TRBD1	TRBJ2-7	TGTGCCAGCAGCTTAACAGGGGCCTACGAGCAGTACTTC	CASSLTGAYEQYF
-	19	TRBV18	-	TRBJ1-2	TGTGCCAGCTCACTCTTTGACCCCTGGGGAGCGGCAACCGAAATTGGCTACACCTTC	CASSLFDPWGAATEIGYTF
-	13	TRBV29-1	TRBD1	TRBJ2-5	TGCAGCGTTGAAGAATTCGACAGGGCCACCCAGTACTTC	CSVEEFDRATQYF
-	15	TRBV25-1	TRBD2	TRBJ2-5	TGTGCCAGCAGTGAGGGGGGGACTAGCGGAGAGACCCAGTACTTC	CASSEGGTSGETQYF
-	14	TRBV4-3	-	TRBJ1-3	TGCGCCAGCAGCCCGGACCGGTCTGGAAACACCATATATTTT	CASSPDRSGNTIYF
-	15	TRBV7-9	TRBD2	TRBJ2-3	TGTGCCAGCAGCTTAGCCGGGACTAGCGCCCATACGCAGTATTTT	CASSLAGTSAHTQYF
-	17	TRBV27	TRBD2	TRBJ2-1	TGTGCCAGCAGTTTACTCCCCGGCGGGAGCTCCTACAATGAGCAGTTCTTC	CASSLLPGGSSYNEQFF
-	16	TRBV4-1	-	TRBJ1-2	TGCGCCAGCAGCCAAGATTCGGGGAGAGAGGTCTATGGCTACACCTTC	CASSQDSGREVYGYTF
-	16	TRBV21-1	-	TRBJ2-3	TGTGCCAGCAGCAAGGGGGCGCCAGGGGGAGCAGATACGCAGTATTTT	CASSKGAPGGADTQYF
few	15	TRBV27	-	TRBJ2-7	TGTGCCAGCAGTTTCGGTCTGGCTAGCCCCTACGAGCAGTACTTC	CASSFGLASPYEQYF
-	15	TRBV6-6	TRBD1	TRBJ1-1	TGTGCCAGCAGTTTTTGGACAGGACAGAACACTGAAGCTTTCTTT	CASSFWTGQNTEAFF
-	16	TRBV19	TRBD2	TRBJ2-3	TGTGCCAGTAGTATGCGCGGGAGGGTTAGCACAGATACGCAGTATTTT	CASSMRGRVSTDTQYF
-	16	TRBV28	-	TRBJ1-5	TGTGCCAGCAGTTCCGGGCAGGTTTATAGCAATCAGCCCCAGCATTTT	CASSSGQVYSNQPQHF
once	14	TRBV28	TRBD1	TRBJ1-1	TGTGCCAGCAGTTCGGGGACAGGGATACCTGAAGCTTTCTTT	CASSSGTGIPEAFF
-	13	TRBV6-4	-	TRBJ1-1	TGTGCCAGCAGTGACCAGGGGTTATCGGAAGCTTTCTTT	CASSDQGLSEAFF
once	14	TRBV5-4	TRBD1	TRBJ2-1	TGTGCCAGCAGCTTAGACCCAGGGGGCAATGAGCAGTTCTTC	CASSLDPGGNEQFF
-	14	TRBV29-1	TRBD2	TRBJ2-2	TGCAGCGTTGAATGGCGGGAGCTTGTCGGGGAGCTGTTTTTT	CSVEWRELVGELFF
once	15	TRBV7-9	TRBD1	TRBJ2-7	TGTGCCAGCAGCAGGCCCGGGACAGGGGTCCACGAGCAGTACTTC	CASSRPGTGVHEQYF
-	16	TRBV11-2	TRBD2	TRBJ2-5	TGTGCCAGCAGCTACGCCGGGACTAGCGGGAGGGAGACCCAGTACTTC	CASSYAGTSGRETQYF
-	15	TRBV10-3	-	TRBJ1-1	TGTGCCATCAGTGCGATGGCGAGGGCGAACACTGAAGCTTTCTTT	CAISAMARANTEAFF
-	14	TRBV14	TRBD1	TRBJ2-7	TGTGCCAGCAGCCAGGGACAGCTTAACTACGAGCAGTACTTC	CASSQGQLNYEQYF
once	13	TRBV29-1	-	TRBJ2-1	TGCAGCGTTTACTGGGCTCCGGACAATGAGCAGTTCTTC	CSVYWAPDNEQFF
once	14	TRBV11-2	TRBD1	TRBJ2-7	TGTGCCAGCAGCCCCGACAGGGTCCTGTACGAGCAGTACTTC	CASSPDRVLYEQYF
once	16	TRBV6-1	-	TRBJ1-3	TGTGCCAGCAGTGAAGCATCGGCAGCCTCTGGAAACACCATATATTTT	CASSEASAASGNTIYF
-	16	TRBV11-2	-	TRBJ1-4	TGTGCCAGCAGCTTAGAAGTGGGTGCAACTAATGAAAAACTGTTTTTT	CASSLEVGATNEKLFF
-	14	TRBV6-5	TRBD1	TRBJ2-7	TGTGCCAGCAGCCTCGGGACAGGGACCTACGAGCAGTACTTC	CASSLGTGTYEQYF
-	14	TRBV10-2	TRBD1	TRBJ1-1	TGCGCCAGCAGTTTGGGACAGACGAACACTGAAGCTTTCTTT	CASSLGQTNTEAFF
-	16	TRBV19	TRBD2	TRBJ2-1	TGTGCCAGTAGTATAGAGGGGACTAGTCCGGTCCGCGAGCAGTTCTTC	CASSIEGTSPVREQFF
-	17	TRBV5-1	TRBD2	TRBJ2-1	TGCGCCAGCAGCTTGGGTTTCGCGGGAGGCTCCTACAATGAGCAGTTCTTC	CASSLGFAGGSYNEQFF
-	13	TRBV13	-	TRBJ1-1	TGTGCCAGCAGCTTGGACAGGAACACTGAAGCTTTCTTT	CASSLDRNTEAFF
-	12	TRBV29-1	-	TRBJ2-7	TGCAGCGTTAGCCGCGGTTCGGACGAGCAGTACTTC	CSVSRGSDEQYF
-	15	TRBV28	TRBD1	TRBJ2-4	TGTGCCAGCAGTTTAACCGGGACAGGGGGAAACATTCAGTACTTC	CASSLTGTGGNIQYF
-	17	TRBV9	TRBD1	TRBJ2-7	TGTGCCAGATTATTACACCGGGACAGGGCGATACCCTACGAGCAGTACTTC	CARLLHRDRAIPYEQYF
-	14	TRBV13	-	TRBJ2-5	TGTGCCAGCAGCTTCGAGGACAGACAAGAGACCCAGTACTTC	CASSFEDRQETQYF
-	15	TRBV6-6	-	TRBJ1-5	TGTGCCAGCAGTTTTCTGCGGGATGGCAATCAGCCCCAGCATTTT	CASSFLRDGNQPQHF
-	16	TRBV2	-	TRBJ1-1	TGTGCCAGCAGTGCTTCGGGTGGAGGGTCCCGTGCTGAAGCTTTCTTT	CASSASGGGSRAEAFF
-	14	TRBV5-1	TRBD2	TRBJ2-4	TGCGCCAGCAGCTTGGATAGGGAGGGAGACATTCAGTACTTC	CASSLDREGDIQYF
-	13	TRBV6-5	-	TRBJ1-5	TGTGCCAGCAGTTACGCTACGGAACAGCCCCAGCATTTT	CASSYATEQPQHF
-	15	TRBV19	TRBD1	TRBJ1-3	TGTGCCAGTAGTTCGGGACAGGGATCCGGGGACACCATATATTTT	CASSSGQGSGDTIYF
-	12	TRBV30	-	TRBJ1-1	TGTGCCTGGGGGCCAGTGAACACTGAAGCTTTCTTT	CAWGPVNTEAFF
-	16	TRBV5-6	TRBD2	TRBJ2-5	TGTGCCAGCAGCGAGCCGCTAGCGGGGGGGCCCGAGACCCAGTACTTC	CASSEPLAGGPETQYF
-	13	TRBV10-1	TRBD1	TRBJ2-7	TGCGCCAGCAGTGAGGACAGGGACTACGAGCAGTACTTC	CASSEDRDYEQYF
once	12	TRBV11-3	-	TRBJ2-3	TGTGCCAGCAGCTTAGAGACAGATACGCAGTATTTT	CASSLETDTQYF
few	14	TRBV11-1	-	TRBJ1-1	TGTGCCAGCAGCTTAGGTCGGGGGCCCAATGAAGCTTTCTTT	CASSLGRGPNEAFF
-	16	TRBV27	TRBD1	TRBJ1-5	TGTGCCAGCAGTCCTCAACAGGGGTATAGCAATCAGCCCCAGCATTTT	CASSPQQGYSNQPQHF
-	15	TRBV2	-	TRBJ1-4	TGTGCCAGCATCTACCTCCCGGGAGGTAATGAAAAACTGTTTTTT	CASIYLPGGNEKLFF
-	16	TRBV5-6	-	TRBJ1-2	TGTGCCAGCAGCTTGGCGGGGCGGGGGGGCAGCTATGGCTACACCTTC	CASSLAGRGGSYGYTF
-	17	TRBV21-1	-	TRBJ2-2	TGTGCCAGCAGTTTTCTAGCGGGAGGGCCGGACACCGGGGAGCTGTTTTTT	CASSFLAGGPDTGELFF
-	14	TRBV2	TRBD1	TRBJ1-2	TGTGCCAGCAGCGCGGGACAGGGCACTCATGGCTACACCTTC	CASSAGQGTHGYTF
-	14	TRBV2	-	TRBJ1-4	TGTGCCAGCAGTCTGGACGTTAGTAATGAAAAACTGTTTTTT	CASSLDVSNEKLFF
once	15	TRBV19	-	TRBJ2-7	TGTGCCAGTAGTATAATCTTGGCAGGGCGACGAGAGCAGTACTTC	CASSIILAGRREQYF
-	13	TRBV28	-	TRBJ1-1	TGTGCCAGCAGTTTATTCTATGTCACTGAAGCTTTCTTT	CASSLFYVTEAFF
once	12	TRBV10-3	-	TRBJ2-3	TGTGCCAGGGGGGAATCCACAGATACGCAGTATTTT	CARGESTDTQYF
-	14	TRBV5-4	-	TRBJ2-4	TGTGCCAGCAGCCGAAGACAGGCTAGGAACATTCAGTACTTC	CASSRRQARNIQYF
-	13	TRBV29-1	-	TRBJ1-1	TGCAGCGTTGAAGCCTTTGATTTCACTGAAGCTTTCTTT	CSVEAFDFTEAFF
once	14	TRBV11-2	-	TRBJ2-7	TGTGCCAGCTCGAGGACCCTGGGAGACTACGAGCAGTACTTC	CASSRTLGDYEQYF
once	15	TRBV7-2	TRBD2	TRBJ2-4	TGTGCCAGCAGCTATAGCGCGGGAGGGGTTAACATTCAGTACTTC	CASSYSAGGVNIQYF
-	14	TRBV7-2	-	TRBJ1-5	TGTGCCAGCAGCTTAGGCAGGGCCGGGCAGCCCCAGCATTTT	CASSLGRAGQPQHF